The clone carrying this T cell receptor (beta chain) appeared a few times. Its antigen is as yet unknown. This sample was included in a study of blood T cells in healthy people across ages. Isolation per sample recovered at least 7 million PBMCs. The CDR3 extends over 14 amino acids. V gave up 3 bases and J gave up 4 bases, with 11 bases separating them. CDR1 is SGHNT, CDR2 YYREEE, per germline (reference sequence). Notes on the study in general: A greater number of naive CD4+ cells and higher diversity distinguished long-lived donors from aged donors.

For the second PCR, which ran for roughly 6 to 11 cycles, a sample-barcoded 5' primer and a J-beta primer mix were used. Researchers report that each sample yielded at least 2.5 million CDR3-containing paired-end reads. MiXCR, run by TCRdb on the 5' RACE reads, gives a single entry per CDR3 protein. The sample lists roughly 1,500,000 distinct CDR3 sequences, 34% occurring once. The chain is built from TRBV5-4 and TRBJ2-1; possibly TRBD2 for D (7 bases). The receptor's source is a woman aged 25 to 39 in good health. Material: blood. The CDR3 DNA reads TGTGCCAGCAGCTGGAAGGGGGGGTACAATGAGCAGTTCTTC. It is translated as CASSWKGGYNEQFF.